Given below is one T cell receptor beta chain in context. This clonotype appeared a few times. There is no known antigen for this receptor. No per-base quality is available; no much larger clone lies one base away. This sample was taken from a study of blood T cells in healthy people across ages (dated by TCRdb to between 2014 and 2017). For the study in its entirety: In model experiments, template switching captured about one uniquely barcoded TCR beta cDNA molecule for every two T cells. The study measured age-related changes in TCR beta repertoire diversity using deep sequencing normalized with unique cDNA molecular identifiers. Four age groups were formed from the donors: young (average approximately 15 years), middle-aged (less than 40), aged (around 68) and long-lived (around 82). To avoid experimental bias, donors of different ages were distributed randomly across sequencing lanes. For two donors (one aged 18 to 30 and one aged 80 or older), the study analyzed two additional independent replicas of 1 million unique cDNA reads from the same blood draw.

To prepare the library, 5' RACE was applied. Data came from an Illumina HiSeq 2500. The second PCR ran for roughly 6 to 11 cycles and used a J-beta primer mix along with a sample-barcoded 5' primer. A unique molecular identifier was introduced onto each TCR beta cDNA molecule by a template-switch 5' adaptor carrying 12 random nucleotides. Each sample yielded at least 3 million CDR3-containing paired-end reads. The Mint cDNA synthesis kit, primed by a TRBC-specific oligonucleotide, was used to synthesize first-strand cDNA from all RNA. Following uracil-DNA glycosylase treatment, a first 18-cycle PCR with universal primers M1SS and BC2_uni_R was performed on all cDNA. Concerning the study's data processing: For normalization, 1 million high-quality reads, each with a distinct molecular identifier, were randomly selected from each sample. Reads with shared molecular identifiers were discarded instead of being binned into consensus sequences. CDR3 identification, clonotype clustering and error correction used MiTCR with a Q25 quality threshold and the strictest error-elimination algorithm. A nonparametric unseen species model with Euler transformation was used to estimate a lower bound on total TCR beta diversity. In TCRdb, the public reads were trimmed at Q25 with fastp and aligned with MiXCR, with productive beta chains retained. Every CDR3 protein is listed once, alongside the most common genes and DNA of its rows. These V and J calls derive from TCRdb rather than the authors' analysis. Within this sample are over 600,000 distinct CDR3 sequences, with 40% to 50% of them counted one time only. The top ten clones comprise around 30% of the sample.

The donors were under 40 Caucasian individuals from Russia, aged roughly 6 to 90 years, who were systemically healthy. Each donor gave 8 to 10 milliliters of peripheral blood, collected into EDTA-treated Vacutainer tubes. Ficoll-Paque density-gradient centrifugation was used to isolate PBMCs, with at least 7 million per sample. Total RNA, at least 5.5 micrograms per sample, was extracted from PBMCs with Trizol reagent. For every donor, flow cytometry on a PBMC aliquot measured the percentage of naive CD45RAhigh/CD27high T cells. Overall results and qualifications from the work: The long-lived group showed more naive CD4+ T cells, fewer expanded clones and increased TCR diversity than the aged group, suggesting age selection. As age increased, observed TCR beta diversity per million T cells dropped in a roughly linear way, and a significant reduction was already evident by age about 40. Since profiling was done on bulk unsorted PBMCs, naive and antigen-experienced compartments could not be conclusively compared. Observed TCR beta diversity correlated strongly with the percentage of naive T cells measured by flow cytometry. Because the CMV infection status of the donors was unknown, age-related changes in expanded clonotypes may potentially have been confounded. Estimates of total diversity from one million sequenced T cells were regarded as lower bounds and underestimates.

Deletion took 5 bases off V and 0 bases off J, with a span of 10 bases between the germline ends. The germline V gene (reference sequence) supplies CDR1 DFQATT and CDR2 SNEGSKA. The CDR3 spans 14 residues, from the cysteine through the phenylalanine. The only DNA kept is the CDR3, 42 bases in frame from the first base. Input material: blood. The receptor was isolated from an elderly man in good health. The V and J genes are TRBV20-1 and TRBJ1-4; confidence is insufficient to name the D gene. The CDR3 here reads CSASTEATNEKLFF. The nucleotide sequence reads as follows: TGCAGTGCTTCTACAGAGGCAACTAATGAAAAACTGTTTTTT.